This TCR beta chain was sequenced for a study of blood T cells in healthy people across ages. This CDR3 has 15 amino acids. CDR1 is DFQATT, CDR2 SNEGSKA, per germline (reference sequence). Trimming at V came to 5 bases and at J to 3 bases, leaving 11 bases not matched to a gene. Primed by a sample-barcoded 5' primer and a J-beta primer mix, a second PCR proceeded for 7 to 11 cycles. TCRdb analysed the 5' RACE reads with MiXCR anew, one entry per CDR3 protein. The data contain 1.6 million or so distinct CDR3 sequences, about 35% of them seen just once; the ten biggest clones take up 11%. The chain employs TRBV20-1 and TRBJ2-7, with 9 bases fitting TRBD1. Material: blood. The receptor was isolated from a woman in her twenties or thirties in good health. The CDR3 sequence is CSAYSGTGLNYEQYF. The CDR3 nucleotides read TGCAGTGCTTATTCCGGGACAGGGCTAAACTACGAGCAGTACTTC.